Below are 17 T cell receptor beta chains sequenced from a single sample in a study of T cells in Graves' hyperthyroidism and ophthalmopathy. TCR beta CDR3 region amplification was performed from RNA transcripts. Carried out on the TCR CDR3, a first-round RT-PCR used the HTBI primer set. From the multiplex PCR reads, TCRdb called clonotypes with MiXCR, one entry per CDR3 protein. The repertoire holds under 350,000 distinct CDR3 sequences, with around 20% as singletons. Material: blood. The receptors come from a woman aged 45-65 years with Graves' hyperthyroidism.

This clonotype was observed a handful of times. The CDR3, as DNA: TGTGCCATCAGTGTCCGGGTAGGAGATTCACCCCTCCACTTT. It is translated as CAISVRVGDSPLHF. The rearrangement links TRBV10-3 to TRBJ1-6, with unresolved D. Trimming pared 4 bases from V and 8 bases from J, leaving 12 bases between. CDR3 length equals 14 residues. Germline assignment: CDR1 ENHRY and CDR2 SYGVKD.

The V gene is TRBV7-2, the J gene TRBJ2-4; 13 bases are shared with TRBD2. Germline V gene sequence: CDR1 SGHTA, CDR2 FQGNSA. The CDR3 is 15 residues long. V lost 5 bases and J lost 8; bases outside the gene matches: 6. CDR3 nucleotide sequence: TGTGCCAGCAGCCGGACTAGCGGGAGTTCGGACATTCAGTACTTC. As protein: CASSRTSGSSDIQYF.

This clonotype was counted many times. This sequence joins TRBV3-1 and TRBJ2-2; either TRBD1 or TRBD2 may supply D (5 bases each). Trimming pared 4 bases from V and 7 bases from J, leaving 13 bases between. CDR1 is LGHDT, CDR2 YNNKEL, per germline (reference sequence). This CDR3 contains 14 residues. The CDR3 DNA sequence: TGTGCCAGCAGCCTTGGGACGCGAGTCGGGGAGCTGTTTTTT. Amino acid sequence: CASSLGTRVGELFF.

The J gene is TRBJ1-3, the V gene TRBV12-3 or TRBV12-4; D perhaps matches TRBD1 (5 bases). V lost 3 bases and J lost 4, with 16 bases in between. CDR3 length: 16 residues. In nucleotides, the CDR3 is TGTGCCAGCAGTTTGGGGACGTCCGTAGTCGGAAACACCATATATTTT. Protein sequence: CASSLGTSVVGNTIYF.

This clonotype was counted ten times or more. V is TRBV3-1 and J is TRBJ2-2; 8 bases align to TRBD1. J gave up 5 bases and V 5 bases, and 4 bases lay outside the gene matches. This CDR3 region has 14 residues. Germline loops: CDR1 LGHDT, CDR2 YNNKEL (reference sequence). The CDR3 region has the DNA TGTGCCAGCAGCGAGGACAGGGTTACCGGGGAGCTGTTTTTT. This translates into CASSEDRVTGELFF. Full variable domain (outside the CDR3, taken from reference TRBV3-1 and TRBJ2-2): DTAVSQTPKYLVTQMGNDKSIKCEQNLGHDTMYWYKQDSKKFLKIMFSYNNKELIINETVPNRFSPKSPDKAHLNLHINSLELGDSAVYFCASSEDRVTGELFFGEGSRLTVL.

This chain joins TRBV2 and TRBJ2-5, with 11 positions matching TRBD1. From germline, CDR1 is SNHLY and CDR2 FYNNEI. The CDR3 contains 17 residues. V gave up 5 bases and J gave up 8 bases; unmatched junction bases: 16. The CDR3 is CASSRTGGSTIGGTQYF. CDR3 sequence (DNA): TGTGCCAGCAGTCGGACAGGGGGCTCAACGATAGGAGGTACCCAGTACTTC.

The chain uses TRBV27 and TRBJ2-5, with TRBD1 matching 8 bases. The CDR3 runs 14 residues. The germline V gene has CDR1 MNHEY and CDR2 SMNVEV (reference sequence). V lost 3 bases to trimming and J lost 4 bases; unmatched junction nucleotides: 4. CDR3 DNA: TGTGCCAGCAGTTTTCGGACAGGGCTAGAGACCCAGTACTTC. Its protein product is CASSFRTGLETQYF.

Ten or more counts support this clonotype. The chain combines TRBV20-1 with TRBJ2-5; 8 bases are a match to TRBD2. Trimming removed 3 bases from V and 0 bases from J; junction bases left unmatched: 6. This CDR3 spans 15 amino acids. Germline loops: CDR1 DFQATT, CDR2 SNEGSKA (reference sequence). This CDR3 is CSASSVAGNQETQYF. Written as DNA, the CDR3 is TGCAGTGCTAGTTCGGTAGCGGGGAACCAAGAGACCCAGTACTTC.

On this clonotype itself: A single base separates this from a much larger clone, so it may be a read error. The rearrangement joins TRBV6-1 to TRBJ2-2; 12 nucleotides agree with TRBD2. V was pared by 6 bases and J by 8 bases, with 7 bases of the junction left unmatched. CDR1 is MNHNS, CDR2 SASEGT, per germline. The CDR3 is 15 amino acids. The CDR3 spells CASRPETSGSGELFF. The CDR3 bases are TGTGCCAGCAGGCCCGAGACTAGCGGGAGTGGGGAGCTGTTTTTT.

About this clonotype itself: Given a much more abundant clone one base away, this may be a read error. The chain employs TRBV11-3 and TRBJ2-1, with TRBD2 matching over 9 bases. Germline assignment: CDR1 SGHNT and CDR2 YENEEA. The CDR3 contains 17 residues. The CDR3 spells CASSLGVAGEGYNEQLF. CDR3 nucleotides: TGTGCCAGCAGCTTAGGGGTAGCGGGAGAGGGTTACAATGAGCAGCTCTTC.

V is TRBV7-9 and J is TRBJ2-1, with 13 bases aligning to TRBD2. V trimming: 4 bases; J trimming: 4 bases; junction bases outside the gene matches: 4. The CDR3 extends over 16 amino acids. Germline V gene sequence: CDR1 SEHNR, CDR2 FQNEAQ (reference sequence). The CDR3: CASSWTSGSPYNEQFF. CDR3 coding DNA: TGTGCCAGCAGCTGGACTAGCGGGAGCCCGTACAATGAGCAGTTCTTC.

This chain uses TRBV5-1 with TRBJ1-5; TRBD1 aligns across 7 bases. The CDR3 runs 17 residues. With 0 bases clipped from V and 2 bases from J, the junction kept 8 bases outside the gene matches. Germline lookup yields CDR1 SGHRS and CDR2 YFSETQ. CDR3: CASSLEGGRGGNQPQHF. The CDR3 DNA reads TGCGCCAGCAGCTTGGAAGGGGGCAGGGGTGGCAATCAGCCCCAGCATTTT.

The V call is TRBV10-3, the J call TRBJ2-1; D uncertain. The ends were cut back, 7 bases at V and 5 bases at J, with 9 bases in the middle. CDR1 is ENHRY and CDR2 is SYGVKD in the germline V gene. This CDR3 has 12 amino acids. The CDR3, as DNA: TGTGCCATCAACGACCGGGACAATGAGCAGTTCTTC. This gives the protein CAINDRDNEQFF.

The V gene is TRBV20-1, the J gene TRBJ1-2; TRBD1 aligns across 7 bases. V dropped 5 bases and J dropped 8; count of bases not matched to a gene: 14. The CDR3 length is 14 residues. Germline assignment: CDR1 DFQATT and CDR2 SNEGSKA (reference sequence). The CDR3 region is CSAARGTENVGYTF. The CDR3 bases are TGCAGTGCTGCCCGAGGGACAGAGAACGTCGGCTACACCTTC.

This rearrangement joins TRBV7-2 to TRBJ2-7; no clear D gene. Germline V gene data show CDR1 as SGHTA and CDR2 as FQGNSA. The CDR3 is 13 residues long. V lost 5 bases to trimming and J lost 7 bases, with 15 bases between them. CDR3 protein: CASSLVGAREQYF. CDR3 sequence (DNA): TGTGCCAGCAGCCTTGTAGGAGCCAGGGAGCAGTACTTC.

The CDR3 coding sequence is TGTGCCAGCAACACAGGGAGGGCAAACACCGGGGAGCTGTTTTTT. Its translation is CASNTGRANTGELFF. The rearrangement uses TRBV7-8 and TRBJ2-2, with a tentative D call TRBD2 (7 bases). Germline V gene sequence: CDR1 SGHVS, CDR2 FQNEAQ. CDR3 length: 15 amino acids. Trimming took 7 bases from V and 2 from J, leaving 14 bases between them. The variable domain in full, with the rest retrieved from reference TRBV7-8 and TRBJ2-2, is GAGVSQSPRYKVAKRGQDVALRCDPISGHVSLFWYQQALGQGPEFLTYFQNEAQLDKSGLPSDRFFAERPEGSVSTLKIQRTQQEDSAVYLCASNTGRANTGELFFGEGSRLTVL.

In its sample, this clonotype was seen many times. This sequence joins TRBV20-1 and TRBJ2-1; D is perhaps TRBD2 (6 bases). Between the trimmed V and J ends, which lost 6 bases and 6 bases, there was a span of 12 bases. This CDR3 comprises 12 residues. Germline V gene lookup returns CDR1 DFQATT and CDR2 SNEGSKA (reference sequence). This chain's CDR3 is CSAAGPTNEQFF. In nucleotides, the CDR3 is TGCAGTGCAGCGGGTCCAACCAATGAGCAGTTCTTC.